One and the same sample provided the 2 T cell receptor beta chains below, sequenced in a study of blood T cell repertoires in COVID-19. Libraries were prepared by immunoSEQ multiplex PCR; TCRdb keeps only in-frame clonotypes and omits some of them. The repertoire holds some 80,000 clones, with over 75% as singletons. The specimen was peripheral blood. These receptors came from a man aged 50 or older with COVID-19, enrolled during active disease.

The CDR3 sequence is CASTAGRRLTQYF. The CDR3 nucleotides read TGTGCCAGCACCGCGGGTCGCCGCCTTACGCAGTATTTT. V and J are TRBV12-3 or TRBV12-4 and TRBJ2-3, with a tentative D call TRBD2 (5 bases). V was clipped by 7 bases and J by 8 bases, with 16 bases between them. The CDR3 has 13 amino acids.

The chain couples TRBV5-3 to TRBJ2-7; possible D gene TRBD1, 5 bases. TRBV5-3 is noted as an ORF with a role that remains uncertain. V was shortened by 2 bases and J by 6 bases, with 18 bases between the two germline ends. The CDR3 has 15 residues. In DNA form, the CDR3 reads TGTGCCAGAAGCTTATGTGGACAAGGGTCGGTCGAGCAGTACTTC. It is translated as CARSLCGQGSVEQYF.